These 14 T cell receptor beta chains were sequenced from one sample in a study of human T cells and chemical hapten exposure. Time point specified: patch test 2, 6 weeks after DPC sensitization. The treatment was: therapeutic diphenylcyclopropenone sensitization with weekly scalp DPC. Each CDR3 protein gets one entry after TCRdb re-called the RACE reads with MiXCR. The repertoire holds some 100,000 distinct CDR3 sequences, with about 9% as singletons. The sample consisted of whole blood, taken in connection with sensitization to the hapten diphenylcyclopropenone (DPC). Every receptor here comes from a woman aged 40 to 50 with alopecia areata. Some clones in this sample may be carry-over from other donors' samples.

The CDR3 bases are TGTGCCAGCAGCTTCCAGGGTGCCAGGGCCCAGCATTTT. It specifies CASSFQGARAQHF. The chain employs TRBV5-6 and TRBJ1-5; D perhaps matches TRBD1 (5 bases). The ends were cut back, 2 bases at V and 11 bases at J, with 14 bases in the middle. Germline CDR1 SGHDT, CDR2 YYEEEE. The CDR3 covers 13 residues.

This clonotype was found a few times. The chain recombines TRBV6-2 or TRBV6-3 with TRBJ2-1, with D possibly being TRBD2 (6 bases). Per germline, CDR1 MNHEY and CDR2 SVGEGT. Trimming removed 6 bases from V and 4 bases from J, with 16 bases in between. The CDR3 length is 15 residues. The CDR3, as DNA: TGTGCCAGCAGGAATAGCGGACAACCTTACAATGAGCAGTTCTTC. It translates to CASRNSGQPYNEQFF.

This clonotype was counted at least ten times. The CDR3 region is CASGPGTGSANVLTF. The CDR3 DNA follows: TGTGCCAGCGGTCCCGGGACCGGGAGTGCCAACGTCCTGACTTTC. The chain uses TRBV27 and TRBJ2-6; tentative D call: TRBD2 (6 bases). V shed 8 bases and J shed 7 bases, with 18 bases lying between them. There are 15 residues in the CDR3. The V gene's germline CDR1 is MNHEY and CDR2 SMNVEV (reference sequence).

The table lists this clonotype with many counts. The chain couples TRBV7-9 to TRBJ1-1, with D possibly being TRBD1 (6 bases). CDR3 size: 14 residues. V lost 0 bases and J lost 4, with 9 bases in between. The germline CDR1 and CDR2 sequences are SEHNR and FQNEAQ (reference sequence). The CDR3 sequence: CASSLAQGGTEAFF. CDR3 in DNA: TGTGCCAGCAGCTTAGCACAGGGAGGCACTGAAGCTTTCTTT.

This clonotype was found many times. V is TRBV29-1 and J is TRBJ1-3; D possibly corresponds to TRBD1 (6 bases). V lost 7 bases to trimming and J lost 6 bases, with 13 bases between them. Germline V CDR1 and CDR2: SQVTM, ANQGSEA. The CDR3 covers 12 residues. CDR3 DNA sequence: TGCAGCGCTATACAGGGACCAAACACCATATATTTT. It codes for CSAIQGPNTIYF.

This clonotype was seen a few times. The J gene is TRBJ2-1, the V gene TRBV28; the match to TRBD2 covers 7 bases. Losses at the gene ends were 3 bases for V and 2 bases for J; bases not matched to a gene: 4. CDR3 size: 15 residues. The germline V gene encodes CDR1 MDHEN and CDR2 SYDVKM. CDR3 sequence (DNA): TGTGCCAGCAGTTTGACTAGCAGCGCCTACAATGAGCAGTTCTTC. It codes for CASSLTSSAYNEQFF.

The chain is built from TRBV13 and TRBJ2-3; the match to TRBD2 covers 10 bases. The junction had 5 bases not matched to a gene; V was cut back by 3 bases and J by 5 bases. The CDR3 is made up of 15 amino acids. Germline CDR1 and CDR2: PRHDT and FYEKMQ (reference sequence). CDR3 region: CASSFRSSGRDTQYF. The CDR3 DNA follows: TGTGCCAGCAGCTTTCGATCTAGCGGGAGAGATACGCAGTATTTT.

This clonotype was picked up many times. V and J are TRBV5-1 and TRBJ2-3; a weak D match, TRBD2 (6 bases). Germline CDR1 SGHRS, CDR2 YFSETQ. The CDR3 contains 16 residues. With 2 bases removed from V and 0 bases from J, the gap between germline ends came to 13 bases. Here the CDR3 reads CASSLLSGPSTDTQYF. CDR3 sequence (DNA): TGCGCCAGCAGCTTACTAAGCGGGCCCAGCACAGATACGCAGTATTTT.

In its sample, this clonotype was seen a few times. CDR3 nucleotides: TGTGCCAGTAGTACCGGGACTAGATCCACCGGGGAGCTGTTTTTT. This encodes CASSTGTRSTGELFF. This sequence joins TRBV19 and TRBJ2-2; TRBD2 agrees at 8 bases. The trim removed 4 bases at V and 4 bases at J, leaving 5 bases unmatched. The CDR3 is 15 residues long. Per germline, CDR1 LNHDA and CDR2 SQIVND (reference sequence).

This clonotype was seen only a few times. The rearrangement links TRBV20-1 to TRBJ2-7, with TRBD2 matching over 10 bases. Germline V gene lookup returns CDR1 DFQATT and CDR2 SNEGSKA (reference sequence). The CDR3 extends over 16 amino acids. V lost 6 bases, J lost 2 bases, and 13 bases stayed unmatched. The CDR3 bases are TGCAGTGCCGATCGGCTAGCGGGAGAGTGGCCCTACGAGCAGTACTTC. This gives the protein CSADRLAGEWPYEQYF.

Ten or more counts support this clonotype. The genes are TRBV10-3 and TRBJ2-7; D remains unclear. The V end lost 3 bases, the J end lost 4 bases, and 16 bases lay between the germline ends. The CDR3 is 15 residues long. Per germline, CDR1 ENHRY and CDR2 SYGVKD. CDR3 coding DNA: TGTGCCATCAGTGACACCTCCGTATCTGGGTACGAGCAGTACTTC. The encoded protein is CAISDTSVSGYEQYF.

The chain joins TRBV20-1 to TRBJ2-2, with TRBD2 identical over 14 bases. After removal of 6 bases from V and 5 bases from J, the junction contained 8 bases not matched to a gene. In germline, CDR1 is DFQATT, CDR2 SNEGSKA (reference sequence). This CDR3 has 16 amino acids. In DNA, the CDR3 is TGCAGTGCAGCAGGACTAGCGGGAGGAGGAACCGGGGAGCTGTTTTTT. Translating it yields CSAAGLAGGGTGELFF.

The chain is built from TRBV12-3 or TRBV12-4 and TRBJ2-2, with D uncertain. V gave up 6 bases and J gave up 7 bases, with 18 bases separating them. This CDR3 has 15 residues. CDR3 DNA: TGTGCCAGCAGCCTACCCGCCTCGGCGATCGGGGAGCTGTTTTTT. Encoded protein: CASSLPASAIGELFF.

Concerning this clonotype itself: An end of the junction does not agree with germline; a read error may underlie this. This CDR3 is CTSSSGDNEQFF. The CDR3 DNA reads as TGTACCAGCAGCTCCGGGGACAATGAGCAGTTCTTC. This sequence joins TRBV7-9 and TRBJ2-1; a weak D match, TRBD2 (5 bases). Germline CDR1 reads SEHNR; CDR2 reads FQNEAQ (reference sequence). The CDR3 totals 12 residues.